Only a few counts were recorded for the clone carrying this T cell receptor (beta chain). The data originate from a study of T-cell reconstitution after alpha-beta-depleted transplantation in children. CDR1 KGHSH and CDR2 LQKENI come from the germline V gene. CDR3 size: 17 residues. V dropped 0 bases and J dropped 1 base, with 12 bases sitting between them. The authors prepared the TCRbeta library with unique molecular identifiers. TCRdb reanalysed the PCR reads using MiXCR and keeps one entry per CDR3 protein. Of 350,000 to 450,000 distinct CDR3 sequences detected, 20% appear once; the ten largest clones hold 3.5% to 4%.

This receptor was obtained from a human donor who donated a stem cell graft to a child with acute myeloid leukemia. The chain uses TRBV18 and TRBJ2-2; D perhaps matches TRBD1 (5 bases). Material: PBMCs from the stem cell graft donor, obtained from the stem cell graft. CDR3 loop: CASSPPEQDLNTGELFF. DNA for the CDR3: TGTGCCAGCTCACCACCGGAACAGGATCTGAACACCGGGGAGCTGTTTTTT.